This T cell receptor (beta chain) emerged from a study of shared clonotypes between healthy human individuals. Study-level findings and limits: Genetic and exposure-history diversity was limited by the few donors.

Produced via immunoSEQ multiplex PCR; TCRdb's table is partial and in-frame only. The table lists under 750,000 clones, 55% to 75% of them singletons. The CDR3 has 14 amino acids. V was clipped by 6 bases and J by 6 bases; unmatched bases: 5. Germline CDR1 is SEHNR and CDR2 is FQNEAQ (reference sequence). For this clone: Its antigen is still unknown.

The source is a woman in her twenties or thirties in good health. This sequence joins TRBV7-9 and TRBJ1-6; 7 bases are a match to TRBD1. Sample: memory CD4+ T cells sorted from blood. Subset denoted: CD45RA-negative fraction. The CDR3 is CASSTGVSNSPLHF. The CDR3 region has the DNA TGTGCCAGCAGTACAGGGGTTAGTAATTCACCCCTCCACTTT. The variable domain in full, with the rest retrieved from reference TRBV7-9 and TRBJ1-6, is DTGVSQNPRHKITKRGQNVTFRCDPISEHNRLYWYRQTLGQGPEFLTYFQNEAQLEKSRLLSDRFSAERPKGSFSTLEIQRTEQGDSAMYLCASSTGVSNSPLHFGNGTRLTVT.